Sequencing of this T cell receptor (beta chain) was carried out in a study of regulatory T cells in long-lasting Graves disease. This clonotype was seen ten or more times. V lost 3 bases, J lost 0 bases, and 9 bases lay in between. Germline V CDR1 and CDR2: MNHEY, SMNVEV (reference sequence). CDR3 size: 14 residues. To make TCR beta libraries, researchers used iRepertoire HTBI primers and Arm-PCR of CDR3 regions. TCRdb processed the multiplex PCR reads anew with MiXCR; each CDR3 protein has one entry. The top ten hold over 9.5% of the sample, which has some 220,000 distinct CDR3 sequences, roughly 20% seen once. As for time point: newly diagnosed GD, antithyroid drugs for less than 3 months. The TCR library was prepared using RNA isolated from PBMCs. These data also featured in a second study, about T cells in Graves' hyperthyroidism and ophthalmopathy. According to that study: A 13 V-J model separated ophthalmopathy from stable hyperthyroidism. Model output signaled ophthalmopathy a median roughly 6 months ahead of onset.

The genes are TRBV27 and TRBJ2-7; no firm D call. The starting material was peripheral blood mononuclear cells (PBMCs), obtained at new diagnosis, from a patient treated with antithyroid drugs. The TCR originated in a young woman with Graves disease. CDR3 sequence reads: CASSFGVSSYEQYF. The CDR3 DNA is TGTGCCAGCAGTTTTGGTGTGAGCTCCTACGAGCAGTACTTC.